One and the same sample provided the 29 T cell receptor beta chains below, sequenced in a study of patients and donors after allogeneic stem cell transplantation. TCRdb itself ran the RT-PCR reads through MiXCR, one entry per CDR3 protein. This repertoire shows hundreds of thousands of distinct CDR3 sequences, roughly 17% found once; its top ten account for around 6.8%. Material for sequencing was blood, either unsorted or a sorted T cell fraction (not recorded which). These receptors were taken from a human donor who was either an allogeneic HSCT recipient or a stem cell or donor lymphocyte infusion donor (not recorded which). It is not recorded whose cells these are; they may come from a transplant donor.

This clonotype was counted between two and nine times. The V gene is TRBV20-1, the J gene TRBJ2-1; no clear D gene. V lost 3 bases and J lost 5, with 8 bases in between. The CDR3 length is 12 residues. CDR1 is DFQATT and CDR2 is SNEGSKA in the germline V gene (reference sequence). For the CDR3, the DNA is TGCAGTGCTAGTGGGAACGACAATGAGCAGTTCTTC. The encoded protein is CSASGNDNEQFF.

This clonotype was counted a few times. V is TRBV4-1 and J is TRBJ1-2; maybe TRBD1 (5 bases). Trimming took off 5 bases at V and 5 bases at J, with 15 bases between the two ends. Germline V lookup: CDR1 MGHRA, CDR2 YSYEKL. This CDR3 contains 14 residues. CDR3 sequence reads: CASSATGTKYGYTF. CDR3 nucleotides: TGCGCCAGCAGCGCTACCGGGACGAAGTATGGCTACACCTTC.

This clonotype was picked up many times. The chain is built from TRBV11-1 and TRBJ2-1; 10 bases fit TRBD1. The CDR3 sequence is 19 residues long. Germline V gene lookup returns CDR1 SGHAT and CDR2 FQDESV (reference sequence). Losses at the gene ends were 5 bases for V and 1 base for J; bases not matched to a gene: 14. The DNA of the CDR3 is TGTGCCAGCAGCCCTCCGGGACAGGGGAACCAGGGGTCCTACAATGAGCAGTTCTTC. Its translation: CASSPPGQGNQGSYNEQFF.

The chain is built from TRBV6-1 and TRBJ1-5, with TRBD1 as a possible D gene (5 bases). The CDR3 is 14 residues long. V lost 6 bases and J 0 bases, leaving 9 bases between the germline ends. Germline values: CDR1 MNHNS, CDR2 SASEGT. Here the CDR3 DNA reads TGTGCCAGCAGGCACGGGGGTAGCAATCAGCCCCAGCATTTT. This translates into CASRHGGSNQPQHF.

The chain has TRBV11-1 and TRBJ1-6, with TRBD1 as a possible D gene (5 bases). The CDR3 loop spans 18 amino acids. From germline, CDR1 is SGHAT and CDR2 FQDESV (reference sequence). V lost 4 bases, J lost 0 bases, and 16 bases lay in between. The CDR3 nucleotides read TGTGCCAGCAGCTCCCGAGACAGACCAAGCTCCTATAATTCACCCCTCCACTTT. This gives the protein CASSSRDRPSSYNSPLHF.

The V gene is TRBV6-5, the J gene TRBJ1-5, with D tentatively TRBD1 (5 bases). Germline V gene data show CDR1 as MNHEY and CDR2 as SVGAGI. Trimming took off 2 bases at V and 0 bases at J, with 8 bases between the two ends. There are 15 residues in the CDR3. The CDR3 reads CASSYGADSNQPQHF. The CDR3 region has the DNA TGTGCCAGCAGTTACGGGGCAGATAGCAATCAGCCCCAGCATTTT.

This clonotype came up many times. At one end the junction does not follow the germline gene, possibly because of a read error. J is TRBJ1-2 and V is TRBV5-1, with TRBD1 matching 9 bases. Germline CDR1 is SGHRS and CDR2 is YFSETQ. The CDR3 covers 14 residues. CDR3 nucleotides: TGTGCCAGCAGTGAGGGACAGGGAAACTATGGCTACACCTTC. Protein sequence: CASSEGQGNYGYTF.

The genes are TRBV7-2 and TRBJ1-3, with D possibly matching TRBD1 (5 bases). Germline loops: CDR1 SGHTA, CDR2 FQGNSA. CDR3 length equals 16 residues. V was clipped by 4 bases and J by 2 bases, with 15 bases between them. The CDR3 here is CASSYGPGTPGNTIYF. The CDR3, as DNA: TGTGCCAGCAGCTATGGCCCCGGGACTCCTGGAAACACCATATATTTT.

A few counts support this clonotype. The chain combines TRBV6-1 with TRBJ2-7; weak D call: TRBD2 (5 bases). Germline V gene data show CDR1 as MNHNS and CDR2 as SASEGT. Trimming stripped 7 bases from V and 7 bases from J, with 20 bases between. This CDR3 is 14 amino acids long. The DNA for the CDR3 is TGTGCCAGCACTCCGGGCCTAACTCCGGGGGAGCAGTACTTC. Protein: CASTPGLTPGEQYF.

The rearrangement joins TRBV5-6 to TRBJ1-5, with unresolved D. Deletions cut 5 bases from V and 3 bases from J, with 9 bases between. The CDR3 runs 13 residues. The germline CDR1 and CDR2 sequences are SGHDT and YYEEEE. This chain's CDR3 is CASSRSYNQPQHF. DNA for the CDR3: TGTGCCAGCAGTCGGAGCTACAATCAGCCCCAGCATTTT.

This clonotype was found a few times. This chain uses TRBV12-5 with TRBJ1-1; D remains unclear. Germline V gene data show CDR1 as LGHNT and CDR2 as FRNRAP. The CDR3 totals 13 residues. The germline V and J ends were trimmed by 3 bases and 1 base, with 6 bases remaining between them. This chain's CDR3 is CASGLQPNTEAFF. In DNA, the CDR3 is TGTGCTAGTGGTTTACAGCCGAACACTGAAGCTTTCTTT.

The table lists this clonotype with a few counts. The chain carries TRBV6-1 and TRBJ2-3; D is uncertain. Germline V CDR1 and CDR2: MNHNS, SASEGT. This CDR3 is built from 14 residues. Trimming removed 5 bases at V and 4 bases at J, with 13 bases between. CDR3 protein: CASSRKGTADTQYF. CDR3 nucleotide sequence: TGTGCCAGCAGTCGAAAGGGAACGGCAGATACGCAGTATTTT.

CDR3 nucleotide sequence: TGTGCCAGCAGCCAGGTCTTTGCAGGCGAGCAGTACTTC. Amino acid sequence: CASSQVFAGEQYF. The gene calls are TRBV3-1 and TRBJ2-7; no reliable D call. Per the germline V gene, CDR1 is LGHDT and CDR2 is YNNKEL (reference sequence). With 3 bases removed from V and 6 bases from J, the gap between germline ends came to 12 bases. This CDR3 is 13 amino acids long.

The chain joins TRBV24-1 to TRBJ2-1; TRBD2 is a possible D gene (5 bases). V was cut by 4 bases and J by 4 bases, with 16 bases left in between. The germline V gene has CDR1 KGHDR and CDR2 SFDVKD. CDR3 size: 16 residues. The CDR3 here is CATSDGRTPIYNEQFF. The DNA for the CDR3 is TGTGCCACCAGTGACGGCAGGACTCCCATATACAATGAGCAGTTCTTC.

This clonotype occurred many times. This chain connects TRBV12-3 or TRBV12-4 to TRBJ2-5; TRBD2 agrees at 7 bases. This CDR3 is built from 15 residues. V shed 7 bases, J shed 0 bases, and the junction held 8 bases outside the gene matches. This chain's CDR3 is CASTKTSPNQETQYF. In DNA, the CDR3 is TGTGCCAGCACCAAGACTAGCCCCAACCAAGAGACCCAGTACTTC.

This clonotype was found many times. CDR3 sequence reads: CASSRGGADTQYF. The CDR3 DNA follows: TGTGCCAGCAGCCGCGGGGGGGCCGATACGCAGTATTTT. This chain connects TRBV6-6 to TRBJ2-3; TRBD2 aligns across 9 bases. V lost 6 bases, J lost 6 bases, and 4 bases stayed unmatched. This CDR3 region has 13 residues. Germline CDR1 reads MNHNY; CDR2 reads SVGAGI (reference sequence).

The rearrangement links TRBV7-2 to TRBJ2-5; D may be TRBD2 (5 bases). V gave up 2 bases and J gave up 6 bases, with 10 bases separating them. This CDR3 contains 13 residues. Germline CDR1 reads SGHTA; CDR2 reads FQGNSA. The CDR3 region has the DNA TGTGCCAGCAGCTTAACGGGGTTGAAGACCCAGTACTTC. Its protein product is CASSLTGLKTQYF.

Many counts were recorded for this clonotype. The V gene is TRBV12-3 or TRBV12-4, the J gene TRBJ1-1, with D hard to call. CDR3 length equals 13 residues. Trimming stripped 5 bases from V and 7 bases from J, with 14 bases between. In nucleotides, the CDR3 is TGTGCCAGCAGTCGAAGCAGAGCCTATGAAGCTTTCTTT. As protein: CASSRSRAYEAFF.

As for this clonotype: The junction departs from the called germline gene at one end, perhaps through a read error. The J gene is TRBJ2-7, the V gene TRBV20-1, with 7 bases lining up with TRBD2. The CDR3 covers 14 residues. Germline-derived CDR1 and CDR2 are DFQATT and SNEGSKA (reference sequence). CDR3 sequence reads: CSASLLGTTGASNF. The CDR3 nucleotides read TGCAGTGCTAGCCTTCTAGGGACTACGGGAGCATCGAACTTC.

This clonotype was recorded a few times. The CDR3 reads CASSRTNPDGYTF. DNA for the CDR3: TGTGCCAGCAGCCGAACCAACCCAGACGGCTACACCTTC. This chain links TRBV12-3 or TRBV12-4 with TRBJ1-2, with D uncertain. The CDR3 covers 13 residues. V was clipped by 6 bases and J by 8 bases, with 16 bases between them.

The rearrangement links TRBV3-1 to TRBJ2-7, with 10 bases that match TRBD1. This CDR3 comprises 16 residues. The germline V gene encodes CDR1 LGHDT and CDR2 YNNKEL (reference sequence). J lost 3 bases, V lost 4 bases, and 9 bases had no gene match. For the CDR3, the DNA is TGTGCCAGCAGCCGCATAGGACAGGGGGTCGACTACGAGCAGTACTTC. Translating gives CASSRIGQGVDYEQYF.

This clonotype has just a few counts. The J gene is TRBJ1-2, the V gene TRBV5-5; D gene unclear. This CDR3 region has 13 residues. Germline V gene lookup returns CDR1 SGHKS and CDR2 YYEKEE (reference sequence). The V gene lost 2 bases and the J gene lost 6 bases, with 11 bases spanning the gap. This chain's CDR3 is CASSFGVGNGYTF. As DNA, the CDR3 is TGTGCCAGCAGCTTCGGAGTGGGCAATGGCTACACCTTC.

V is TRBV10-3 and J is TRBJ1-1; a possible D gene is TRBD1 (5 bases). CDR3 length equals 12 residues. Trimming pared 10 bases from V and 1 base from J, leaving 10 bases between. Germline loops: CDR1 ENHRY, CDR2 SYGVKD. CDR3 coding DNA: TGTGCCAGCGGGACTGCGAACACTGAAGCTTTCTTT. Translating it yields CASGTANTEAFF.

This clonotype was seen a single time. The rearrangement joins TRBV7-3 to TRBJ2-2, with TRBD2 as a possible D gene (6 bases). This CDR3 has 14 residues. V lost 5 bases to trimming and J lost 9 bases, with 16 bases between them. Germline V CDR1 and CDR2: SGHTA, FQGTGA. CDR3 nucleotides: TGTGCCAGCAGCGCGGGACCCCTTGGTAGGGAGCTGTTTTTT. It encodes CASSAGPLGRELFF.

This clonotype has only a few counts. V gene TRBV4-1 combines with J gene TRBJ2-5; D gene ambiguous. The CDR3 totals 14 residues. V was clipped by 1 base and J by 4 bases, with 10 bases between them. Germline-derived CDR1 and CDR2 are MGHRA and YSYEKL. In DNA form, the CDR3 reads TGCGCCAGCAGCCAAGCTCCAGTAGGAGAGACCCAGTACTTC. Its protein product is CASSQAPVGETQYF.

The rearrangement links TRBV6-1 to TRBJ1-2, with a tentative D call TRBD1 (6 bases). This CDR3 contains 16 residues. Germline V gene lookup returns CDR1 MNHNS and CDR2 SASEGT. Deletions cut 5 bases from V and 5 bases from J, with 21 bases between. The CDR3 is CASSPPRGRGVYGYTF. DNA of the CDR3: TGTGCCAGCAGTCCCCCACGGGGCAGGGGAGTGTATGGCTACACCTTC.

In this sample, this clonotype turned up a few times. The J gene is TRBJ2-3, the V gene TRBV2; D remains unclear. V lost 8 bases and J 0 bases, leaving 12 bases between the germline ends. The CDR3 loop spans 14 amino acids. Germline loops: CDR1 SNHLY, CDR2 FYNNEI. The CDR3 loop reads CASYRGRSTDTQYF. Written as DNA, the CDR3 is TGTGCCAGCTACCGCGGCAGAAGCACAGATACGCAGTATTTT.

J is TRBJ2-7 and V is TRBV10-3, with TRBD1 matching over 10 bases. The CDR3 length is 17 residues. The junction had 12 bases not matched to a gene; V was cut back by 4 bases and J by 3 bases. Germline loops: CDR1 ENHRY, CDR2 SYGVKD. CDR3 nucleotide sequence: TGTGCCATCAGTGGTCGCGGCGGGACAGGGGTTCGCTACGAGCAGTACTTC. It encodes CAISGRGGTGVRYEQYF.

The chain employs TRBV20-1 and TRBJ1-2, with 7 positions matching TRBD1. Germline CDR1 reads DFQATT; CDR2 reads SNEGSKA (reference sequence). This CDR3 comprises 14 residues. V shed 0 bases, J shed 7 bases, and the junction held 8 bases outside the gene matches. For the CDR3, the DNA is TGCAGTGCTAGAGATCGAGTAGGGGGCAGTGGCTACACCTTC. It translates to CSARDRVGGSGYTF.